This T cell receptor beta chain is drawn from a study of response to subunit inactivated influenza vaccine. The germline V gene encodes CDR1 SGHRS and CDR2 YFSETQ. There are 15 residues in the CDR3. J gave up 5 bases and V 3 bases, and 10 bases lay outside the gene matches. TCRdb passed the RT-PCR reads through MiXCR, listing each CDR3 protein once. This table has fewer than 800,000 distinct CDR3 sequences, 15% to 17% appearing once. Study observations and caveats: Each seasonal influenza vaccination recruits few new T cells, the authors suggested.

This clonotype showed up just a few times. The antigen is not known. The sequence was obtained from a man aged 50 to 59 who received an inactivated influenza vaccine. The source material was PBMCs from blood, sampled about 12 days after vaccination. J is TRBJ2-5 and V is TRBV5-1, with 7 bases matching TRBD1. The CDR3 DNA sequence: TGCGCCAGCAGCTCACAGGGGAGTATAGGTGAGACCCAGTACTTC. This codes for CASSSQGSIGETQYF.